A selection of T cell receptor beta chains follows, all from one sample in a study of T cells of healthy individuals. TCRdb fed the 5' RACE reads into MiXCR, producing one record per CDR3 protein. The sample lists about 100,000 distinct CDR3 sequences; 15% to 20% were seen once. These receptors were collected from a human donor in good health. The conserved cysteine and the conserved F or W are not part of the CDR3 here. D genes are given only for firm matches.

CDR3 protein,J gene,D gene,V gene
ASTLGNSNQPQH,TRBJ1-5,NA,TRBV7-8
ASSLGFTDTQY,TRBJ2-3,NA,TRBV5-1
ASSAGQGNGYT,TRBJ1-2,TRBD1,TRBV11-1
ASSSPVQGGTDTQY,TRBJ2-3,NA,TRBV7-9
ASNDVSNEQF,TRBJ2-1,NA,TRBV27
ASSLMAGTDTEELF,TRBJ2-2,TRBD1,TRBV28
AWSPNTGELF,TRBJ2-2,NA,TRBV30
ASSLWGDTQY,TRBJ2-3,NA,TRBV3-1
ASSHPRTLAGGYNEQF,TRBJ2-1,TRBD2,TRBV7-2
ASSSRGGGLAGSYEQY,TRBJ2-7,TRBD2,TRBV6-5
ASSDGGSPLH,TRBJ1-6,NA,TRBV6-4
ASSPMAGDLGTQY,TRBJ2-3,TRBD2,TRBV7-3
ASSYAGGGQPQH,TRBJ1-5,TRBD1,TRBV6-2/TRBV6-3
SAMGLSPDEQF,TRBJ2-1,TRBD2,TRBV20-1
ASSNIDRGEAF,TRBJ1-1,TRBD1,TRBV9
ASNRNSGGSPTQY,TRBJ2-3,TRBD2,TRBV7-2
ASSLRTGIGSF,TRBJ1-1,TRBD1,TRBV5-6
ASSRLQITDTQY,TRBJ2-3,NA,TRBV4-1
ASRTSGRNEQF,TRBJ2-1,TRBD2,TRBV6-2/TRBV6-3
ASSLEQGPQETQY,TRBJ2-5,NA,TRBV12-3/TRBV12-4
ASSKADRLQETQY,TRBJ2-5,NA,TRBV25-1
ASSFRRTGADTQY,TRBJ2-3,NA,TRBV5-6
ASSPGADTEAF,TRBJ1-1,NA,TRBV18
ASREGFEAF,TRBJ1-1,NA,TRBV28
ASSFSLNSPLH,TRBJ1-6,NA,TRBV28
ASSQAAGRSTDTQY,TRBJ2-3,NA,TRBV4-1
ASSIGQAGGLF,TRBJ2-2,NA,TRBV5-1
ASSSPGLERAEAF,TRBJ1-1,NA,TRBV28
ASSYTLAGGYNEQF,TRBJ2-1,TRBD2,TRBV6-6
ASSQGTGYTDTQY,TRBJ2-3,TRBD1,TRBV25-1
ASSPPGQGEYEQY,TRBJ2-7,TRBD1,TRBV28
ASSPRRASYNEQF,TRBJ2-1,NA,TRBV5-6
ASSLRAAHYNEQF,TRBJ2-1,NA,TRBV7-3
ASGRGWAGQADTQY,TRBJ2-3,NA,TRBV3-1
SGRQGVQETQY,TRBJ2-5,TRBD1,TRBV29-1
ATSDLTGQETQY,TRBJ2-5,NA,TRBV24-1
ASTFLAGDYNEQF,TRBJ2-1,TRBD2,TRBV7-2